The T cell receptor (beta chain) described here comes from a study of cytomegalovirus exposure and HLA in healthy donors (TCRdb year 2017). Study-level background: According to a later analysis, the 120 validation repertoires were produced on the same platform as the 666 repertoires of the first cohort. The study combined high-throughput TCR immunosequencing, statistical association of individual TCRs with disease status, and machine learning to predict cytomegalovirus infection status. The study was designed to test whether signatures of past pathogen exposure could be identified by cataloging public T cell receptors. Besides the first cohort of about 730 subjects, a separate validation cohort made up of around 120 different subjects was used. Broad study findings and their caveats: Subsequent analysis determined that TCRs grouped into clusters in the first cohort also showed a tendency toward co-occurrence across the roughly 110 validation repertoires, and 94% of cluster scores exceeded 0. The validation cohort had no HLA typing available for a later analysis, so co-occurrence within that cohort was assessed over all 130 or so repertoires. A total of 150 or so TCR beta chains were listed by the study as associated with cytomegalovirus. In both the original and validation cohorts, the classifier was reported to diagnose cytomegalovirus status with high specificity and sensitivity. Most TCR sequences were seen in very few donors, while some public TCRs were found in many individuals. A few of the identified cytomegalovirus-associated TCR beta chains were confirmed in vitro to be specific for cytomegalovirus antigens. The authors suggested that the approach could potentially be extended to other disease states and immunological phenotypes.

Taken from cysteine to phenylalanine, the CDR3 has 13 residues. The retained sequence is limited to the CDR3, 39 bases, with the frame set at the first base. The germline V gene specifies MNHEY as CDR1 and SVGAGI as CDR2. Trimmed from V: 10 bases; trimmed from J: 0 bases; junction bases lacking a gene match: 5. About this clone itself: There is no known antigen for this receptor. Base qualities are missing; no much larger clone stands one base away.

The donors belonged to the validation cohort of over a hundred subjects, which was separate from the roughly 700-subject first cohort. Library preparation used the immunoSEQ multiplex PCR assay. On the study's bioinformatics: A statistical classification framework was built to diagnose cytomegalovirus status from the catalog of TCR beta chain sequences. TCRdb took this table from immuneACCESS and kept in-frame rearrangements with V and J called. Such tables lack part of the clones; where checked against another copy, unresolved V genes explain under half of the gap, and the rest is unexplained. That table supplies the V and J calls and clone size; D and trimming were determined from the DNA. Present in this sample are 190,000 or so clones, 65% to 85% of which were seen just once. The ten most abundant clones make up about 3% of the sample.

What was sequenced was PBMCs. The TCR originated in a woman in her late teens or twenties in good health and CMV-seropositive. The V and J genes are TRBV6-5 and TRBJ1-1; 7 bases in the junction line up with TRBD1. CDR3 sequence: CATQGRVNTEAFF. The DNA sequence is TGTGCCACACAGGGGAGAGTGAACACTGAAGCTTTCTTT.